This T cell receptor beta chain was observed in a study of CD8 T cells in ankylosing spondylitis (dated by TCRdb to the late 2010s). With regard to the full study: The study set out to find disease-linked TCR variants by profiling T cell receptor beta repertoires in ankylosing spondylitis patients and healthy donors. The full study cohort comprised some 27 ankylosing spondylitis patients and some 110 healthy donors. Samples of peripheral blood were taken, and for ankylosing spondylitis patients, synovial fluid was collected as well. Paper-wide results and their limitations: A CD8+ phenotype was shown by the disease-linked clones, which were found at relatively low frequencies in peripheral blood. Some of the motif variants had been reported before in the synovial fluid and blood of reactive arthritis patients, a finding that suggests common disease-initiation mechanisms. The disease-linked clones were reported to be significantly enriched in matched synovial fluid samples from ankylosing spondylitis patients. Blood from ankylosing spondylitis patients appeared to be characterized by a TCR beta motif composed of about eight highly homologous amino acid variants.

TCRdb records Illumina HiSeq 2500 as the sequencer. Quantitative 5'-RACE with molecular barcodes was the method used to prepare the TCR beta libraries. For the original study's pipeline: Disease-linked TCR variants were identified with a new computational method built on a probabilistic model of VDJ rearrangement. TCRdb ran its own pipeline on the public reads, namely fastp trimming at Q25 and MiXCR clone calling, and kept in-frame beta chains. For every CDR3 protein sequence, its rows merge into one entry that carries the most common genes and DNA. The V and J calls come from TCRdb's annotation, not from the publication. Present in this sample are 220,000 or so distinct CDR3 sequences, about a sixth of which were seen just once. More than 40% of the sample rests with the top ten. This clonotype showed up many times. Its antigen target is currently unknown. It has no much larger one-base neighbor in the sample; base qualities were not kept.

Deletion took 6 bases off V and 0 bases off J, with a span of 23 bases between the germline ends. The CDR3 has 18 amino acids, counting the end cysteine and phenylalanine. Only CDR3 DNA remains: 54 bases, in frame from the first base. Sample: blood, either unsorted or a sorted T cell fraction (not recorded which). This receptor chain uses TRBV12-3 or TRBV12-4 and TRBJ1-2, with an unclear D gene assignment. The TCR originated in a male donor with ankylosing spondylitis. The CDR3 is CASSSTSLSEIANYGYTF. The DNA sequence is TGTGCCAGCAGCTCAACCAGTCTCTCGGAGATCGCTAACTATGGCTACACCTTC.